The 15 T cell receptor beta chains reported below all come from one sample, sequenced in a study of blood T cells in healthy people across ages. A second PCR of about 7 to 11 cycles used a sample-barcoded 5' primer and a J-beta primer mix. Each CDR3 protein gets one entry after TCRdb re-called the 5' RACE reads with MiXCR. The table has 600,000 to 1,000,000 distinct CDR3 sequences, more than 45% seen once. The material sequenced was blood. These receptors were obtained from a young man in good health.

J is TRBJ1-1 and V is TRBV29-1; D is unresolved. The V end was cut by 4 bases, the J end by 5 bases, with 14 bases between. Germline CDR1 reads SQVTM; CDR2 reads ANQGSEA. CDR3 length: 13 amino acids. Here the CDR3 reads CSVALGFETEAFF. CDR3 coding DNA: TGCAGCGTTGCGTTGGGGTTTGAGACTGAAGCTTTCTTT.

This chain joins TRBV5-1 and TRBJ2-7, with D possibly being TRBD1 (7 bases). The ends were cut back, 4 bases at V and 0 bases at J, with 14 bases in the middle. This CDR3 is 15 amino acids long. Germline CDR1 is SGHRS and CDR2 is YFSETQ. As DNA, the CDR3 is TGCGCCAGCAGCGGGGCGGGACAGCTCTCCTACGAGCAGTACTTC. Protein: CASSGAGQLSYEQYF.

This clonotype was seen more than once but under ten times. This chain joins TRBV11-2 and TRBJ2-3, with D perhaps TRBD2 (6 bases). The ends were cut back, 4 bases at V and 1 base at J, with 18 bases in the middle. From germline, CDR1 is SGHAT and CDR2 FQNNGV. The CDR3 covers 17 residues. In DNA form, the CDR3 reads TGTGCCAGCAGCTCCCACGGGTGGGCTAGCGGCACAGATACGCAGTATTTT. This gives the protein CASSSHGWASGTDTQYF.

This clonotype was seen more than once but under ten times. The genes are TRBV12-3 or TRBV12-4 and TRBJ1-2; D call uncertain. The CDR3 contains 11 residues. Trimming took 6 bases from V and 6 from J, leaving 8 bases between them. The CDR3 sequence is CASRSRDGYTF. CDR3 bases: TGTGCCAGCAGAAGTCGGGATGGCTACACCTTC.

The chain employs TRBV28 and TRBJ2-7; D may be TRBD2 (5 bases). The CDR3 sequence is 13 residues long. Germline CDR1 and CDR2: MDHEN and SYDVKM. V lost 7 bases, J lost 0 bases, and 10 bases lay in between. The CDR3 is CASKGTSSYEQYF. The CDR3 DNA sequence: TGTGCCAGCAAGGGTACTAGCTCCTACGAGCAGTACTTC.

The chain is built from TRBV29-1 and TRBJ2-1, with D perhaps matching TRBD2 (6 bases). Germline V gene data show CDR1 as SQVTM and CDR2 as ANQGSEA. The V and J ends lost 7 bases and 8 bases respectively, with 18 bases between them. CDR3 size: 13 residues. In DNA form, the CDR3 reads TGCAGCGGTGCGGGGACCTGGTACCATGAGCAGTTCTTC. This sequence encodes CSGAGTWYHEQFF.

This chain links TRBV11-1 with TRBJ2-1; D unresolved. CDR3 size: 13 residues. Trimming stripped 2 bases from V and 9 bases from J, with 11 bases between. CDR1 SGHAT and CDR2 FQDESV come from the germline V gene (reference sequence). CDR3 sequence: CASSLLLGGEQFF. The CDR3 DNA is TGTGCCAGCAGCTTACTGCTAGGCGGTGAGCAGTTCTTC.

This clonotype has just a few counts. The chain's CDR3 is CASSLARANNEQFF. In DNA, the CDR3 is TGTGCCAGCAGCTTAGCTAGGGCAAACAATGAGCAGTTCTTC. V is TRBV7-2 and J is TRBJ2-1; D is undetermined. The V gene's germline CDR1 is SGHTA and CDR2 FQGNSA. V dropped 0 bases and J dropped 5 bases, with 8 bases sitting between them. This CDR3 is 14 amino acids long.

This chain connects TRBV4-3 to TRBJ2-5, with 11 bases aligning to TRBD1. J lost 11 bases, V lost 4 bases, and 12 bases had no gene match. The CDR3 extends over 15 amino acids. CDR1 is LGHNA and CDR2 is YSLEER in the germline V gene. The CDR3 reads CASSPSRDRGEKQYF. CDR3 DNA: TGCGCCAGCAGCCCTTCCCGGGACAGGGGGGAGAAGCAGTACTTC.

This clonotype was counted a few times. This CDR3 is CASSSLVSRVVNEQFF. CDR3 bases: TGTGCCAGCAGTTCCTTAGTGTCTAGGGTAGTCAATGAGCAGTTCTTC. V usage is TRBV27 and J usage is TRBJ2-1; D not certain. The length of the CDR3 is 16 residues. V gave up 4 bases and J gave up 6 bases, with 19 bases separating them. The germline CDR1 and CDR2 sequences are MNHEY and SMNVEV (reference sequence).

This chain links TRBV20-1 with TRBJ2-1; TRBD2 matches 9 bases. The germline CDR1 and CDR2 sequences are DFQATT and SNEGSKA (reference sequence). The trim removed 3 bases at V and 8 bases at J, leaving 2 bases unmatched. The CDR3 totals 12 residues. The CDR3 loop reads CSARREGDEQFF. Here the CDR3 DNA reads TGCAGTGCTAGGCGGGAGGGCGATGAGCAGTTCTTC.

This clonotype was counted a few times. The J gene is TRBJ1-2, the V gene TRBV6-5; 7 nucleotides line up with TRBD1. V lost 6 bases and J lost 4; bases outside the gene matches: 14. CDR1 is MNHEY, CDR2 SVGAGI, per germline. The CDR3 runs to 16 residues. CDR3 region: CASSRVSTGNFYGYTF. The CDR3, as DNA: TGTGCCAGCAGCCGCGTTTCGACAGGGAACTTCTATGGCTACACCTTC.

V and J are TRBV7-9 and TRBJ2-3, with 9 bases identical to TRBD2. With 4 bases clipped from V and 4 bases from J, the junction kept 9 bases outside the gene matches. Germline lookup yields CDR1 SEHNR and CDR2 FQNEAQ (reference sequence). CDR3 length equals 16 residues. CDR3 sequence reads: CASSSYSGGYADTQYF. Here the CDR3 DNA reads TGTGCCAGCAGCTCATATAGCGGGGGTTACGCAGATACGCAGTATTTT.

The CDR3 protein is CSVLGTRGQFF. Written as DNA, the CDR3 is TGCAGCGTACTTGGTACTAGGGGGCAGTTCTTC. The chain is built from TRBV29-1 and TRBJ2-1; either TRBD1 or TRBD2 may supply D (5 bases each). V lost 6 bases and J lost 12, with 15 bases in between. CDR3 length equals 11 residues. Germline CDR1 and CDR2: SQVTM and ANQGSEA.

The rearrangement links TRBV18 to TRBJ2-7; TRBD1 is a possible D gene (6 bases). The germline V gene encodes CDR1 KGHSH and CDR2 LQKENI. V was pared by 3 bases and J by 3 bases, with 12 bases between. This CDR3 has 14 residues. CDR3 nucleotide sequence: TGTGCCAGCTCACCTCGACAGGCGTTCTACGAGCAGTACTTC. This codes for CASSPRQAFYEQYF.